This T cell receptor (beta chain) was observed in a study of beta chain features in type 1 diabetes listed by TCRdb under 2018. For the wider study: Patients and healthy donors did not differ in mean age, gender distribution, total cell number or subset yield. A total of some 100,000,000 sorted cells were examined across all samples, and the number of cells per subset was strongly correlated with RNA yield. Naive and central memory subsets were obtained from all 30 or so donors, but regulatory and stem cell-like memory subsets were isolated from only 8 patients and roughly 8 healthy donors. The study compared TCRB repertoires of sorted circulating CD4+ T cell subsets between recently diagnosed type 1 diabetes patients and matched healthy donors. Results and caveats for the whole study, not just this receptor: Type 1 diabetes patients showed a moderate but significant shortening of TCRB CDR3 length in all four CD4+ subsets. HLA sub-analyses involved small numbers of individuals, so any influence of HLA type on TCRB rearrangement remained unresolved. Patients with type 1 diabetes made fewer insertions and deleted more nucleotides at VDJ recombination sites, implying thymic rearrangement abnormalities. Because cDNA was sequenced instead of genomic DNA, highly expressing activated cells could be over-represented, though the groups showed no difference in activation or CD3 levels. PCR may preferentially amplify shorter templates, but because patient and control samples were amplified and corrected together, any resulting skew would affect both groups equally. Naive, central memory and regulatory TCRB repertoires appeared to be more similar among patients than among healthy donors.

Including the terminal cysteine and phenylalanine, the CDR3 comprises 12 residues. This entry keeps only the CDR3 DNA: 36 bases, framed from base 1. The germline V gene (reference sequence) supplies CDR1 GTSNPN and CDR2 SVGIG. After removal of 3 bases from V and 11 bases from J, the junction retains 7 bases not matched to a gene. All of the isolated RNA was reverse transcribed with the High Capacity cDNA Reverse Transcription Kit, so expressed TCRB transcripts were sequenced. Deep immunoSEQ sequencing was performed on naive, central memory and regulatory T cell samples, with an average of roughly 3.6 million total reads per sample. After sorted cells were lysed in RLT buffer, RNA was extracted with DNase-treated RNeasy Micro or Mini kits, with the choice depending on cell number. To prevent cross-contamination, each cell subset was processed individually, whereas patient and healthy donor samples were processed jointly. The immunoSEQ multiplex PCR was used to amplify TCRB sequences from cDNA, yielding 87-bp fragments that span the CDR3 region. The amplicons were sequenced using the Illumina HiSeq platform. From the authors' description of their analysis: Synthetic template baselines were used to correct PCR bias computationally, reads within Hamming distance 2 were collapsed, and singletons that could not be merged were discarded. Reads were aligned to IMGT to assign V, D and J genes, CDR3 length, and insertions or deletions at six rearrangement sites. Within each subset, clonotype counts were normalized to sorted cell number, after which true diversity and Gini coefficients were computed with the tcR R package. The overlap coefficient, calculated on TCRB nucleotide sequences, was used to quantify repertoire sharing. Out-of-frame TCRB sequences from naive cells were analyzed to stand in for the pre-selection repertoire. Here the immuneACCESS table is served through TCRdb, limited to in-frame sequences with V and J called. Missing clones are a known gap in these copies; in checked studies unresolved V genes cover under half, and the rest lacks a known reason. V, J and clone size are taken as reported in that table, and D and trimming were inferred from the DNA itself. The table for this sample lists more than 250,000 clones; roughly 25% of them were counted only once. The ten largest clonotypes hold about 0.012% of the sample.

A single peripheral blood draw of roughly 0.11 L on average was collected from each donor into heparinised tubes. Using a panel that included CD45RO, CCR7, CD25, CD127, CD95 and CD27, naive, central memory, regulatory and stem cell-like memory CD4+ T cells were sorted on a BD FACSAria II. Every sorted population had a purity above 95%. PBMCs were separated immediately by Lymphoprep density gradient centrifugation and were stained directly, without being cultured. So that batch effects would be minimized, each experiment stained and sorted samples in pairs, pairing one healthy donor with one patient. In this sample, this clone turned up once. Its cognate antigen has yet to be identified. The input lacks base qualities; no much larger clone sits a single base away.

Here the chain combines TRBV30 and TRBJ1-1, with 9 central nucleotides matching TRBD1. The source material was naive CD4+ T cells from blood. The cell subset or site label here, explained by the study, means: true naive CD4+ T cells. The sequence derives from a woman in her twenties or thirties with type 1 diabetes. The CDR3 protein is CAWSLNRGQAFF. In nucleotide form, the sequence is TGTGCCTGGAGCCTTAACAGGGGGCAGGCTTTCTTT.